Included here is one T cell receptor beta chain sequence, with context. The antigen remains undetermined. The sample comes from a study of a mutant IDH1 vaccine in newly diagnosed glioma. TCRdb's copy holds only in-frame clones and misses some; the assay was immunoSEQ multiplex PCR. This sample carries over 35,000 clones, 80% to 95% of them seen once, and the ten largest clones take about 2.4%. Sample time point: week 5, during vaccination. Each dose of the vaccine consisted of 300 ug of mutant IDH1 20-mer peptide, with topical imiquimod. This CDR3 contains 16 residues. V trimming: 8 bases; J trimming: 1 base; junction bases outside the gene matches: 9. Germline loops: CDR1 KGHSH, CDR2 LQKENI.

The receptor comes from a man aged 45-65 years with glioma. This material consisted of PBMCs, taken from a glioma patient whose treatment included an IDH1 peptide vaccine. The rearrangement uses TRBV18 and TRBJ1-1, with TRBD1 matching over 11 bases. CDR3 nucleotides: TGTGCCAGCGTTCTGGGGACAGGGGGTTCGAACACTGAAGCTTTCTTT. Protein product: CASVLGTGGSNTEAFF.